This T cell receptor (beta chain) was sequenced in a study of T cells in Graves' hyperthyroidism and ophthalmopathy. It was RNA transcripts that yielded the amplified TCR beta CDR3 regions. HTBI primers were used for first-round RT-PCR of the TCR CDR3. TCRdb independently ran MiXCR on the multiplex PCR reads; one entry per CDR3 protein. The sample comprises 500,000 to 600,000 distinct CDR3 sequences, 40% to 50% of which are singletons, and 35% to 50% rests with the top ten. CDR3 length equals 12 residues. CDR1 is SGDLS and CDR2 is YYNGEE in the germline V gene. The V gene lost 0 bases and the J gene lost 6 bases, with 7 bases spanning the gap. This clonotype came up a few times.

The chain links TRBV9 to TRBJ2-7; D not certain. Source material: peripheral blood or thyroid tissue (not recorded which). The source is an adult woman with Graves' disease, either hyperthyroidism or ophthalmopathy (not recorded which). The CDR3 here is CASSVGPGEQYF. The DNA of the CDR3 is TGTGCCAGCAGCGTAGGCCCCGGCGAGCAGTACTTC.